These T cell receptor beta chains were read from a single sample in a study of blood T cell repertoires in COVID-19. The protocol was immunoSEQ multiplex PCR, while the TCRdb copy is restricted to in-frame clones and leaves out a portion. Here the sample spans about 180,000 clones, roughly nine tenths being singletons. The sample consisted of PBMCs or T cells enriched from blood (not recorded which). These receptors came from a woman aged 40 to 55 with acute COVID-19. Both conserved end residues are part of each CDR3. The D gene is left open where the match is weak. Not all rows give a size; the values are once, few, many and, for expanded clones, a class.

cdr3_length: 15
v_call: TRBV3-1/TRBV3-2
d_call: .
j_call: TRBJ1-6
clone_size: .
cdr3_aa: CASSRGSSYNSPLHF
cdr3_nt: TGTGCCAGCAGCCGAGGGAGCTCCTATAATTCACCCCTCCACTTT

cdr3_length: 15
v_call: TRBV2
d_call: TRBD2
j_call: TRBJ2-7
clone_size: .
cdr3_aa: CASRGGWTSTYEQYF
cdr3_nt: TGTGCCAGCAGGGGGGGATGGACTAGCACCTACGAGCAGTACTTC

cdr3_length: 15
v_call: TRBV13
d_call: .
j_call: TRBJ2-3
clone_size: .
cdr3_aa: CASCLGGANADTQYF
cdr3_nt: TGTGCCAGCTGCCTCGGTGGGGCTAACGCAGATACGCAGTATTTT

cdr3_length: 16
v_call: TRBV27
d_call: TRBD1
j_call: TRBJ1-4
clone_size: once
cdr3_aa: CASSRFPGQSNEKLFF
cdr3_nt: TGTGCCAGCAGTCGATTCCCGGGACAGTCTAATGAAAAACTGTTTTTT

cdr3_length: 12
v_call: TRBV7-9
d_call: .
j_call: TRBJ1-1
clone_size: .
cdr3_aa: CASSSSGTEAFF
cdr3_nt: TGTGCCAGCAGCTCATCGGGGACTGAAGCTTTCTTT

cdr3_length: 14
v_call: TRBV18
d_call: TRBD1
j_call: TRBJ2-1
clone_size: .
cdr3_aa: CASSRTGDHNEQFF
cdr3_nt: TGTGCCAGCTCACGAACAGGGGATCACAATGAGCAGTTCTTC

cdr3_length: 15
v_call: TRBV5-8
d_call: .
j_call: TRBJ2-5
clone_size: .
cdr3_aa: CASSFQTQSQETQYF
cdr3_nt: TGTGCCAGCAGTTTTCAGACTCAGTCTCAAGAGACCCAGTACTTC

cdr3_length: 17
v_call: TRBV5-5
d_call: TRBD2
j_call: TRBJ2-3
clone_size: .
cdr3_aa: CASSSSSGGRPTDTQYF
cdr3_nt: TGTGCCAGCAGCTCATCTAGCGGGGGACGTCCCACAGATACGCAGTATTTT

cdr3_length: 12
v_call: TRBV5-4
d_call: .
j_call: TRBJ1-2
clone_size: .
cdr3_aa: CASRGGNYGYTF
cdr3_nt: TGTGCCAGTCGTGGAGGGAACTATGGCTACACCTTC

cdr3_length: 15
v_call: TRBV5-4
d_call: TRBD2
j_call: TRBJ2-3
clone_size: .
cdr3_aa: CASSISGGGTDTQYF
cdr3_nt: TGTGCCAGCAGCATTAGCGGGGGAGGCACAGATACGCAGTATTTT